This TCR beta chain emerged from a study of tumor T cells in aggressive B-cell lymphoma listed by TCRdb under 2017. Regarding this clone: The clone's antigen remains unknown. Within one base of it there is no much larger clone, and no base qualities were kept.

The CDR3, cysteine through phenylalanine, is 15 amino acids long. The CDR3 DNA has 45 bases and is translated from base 1. Based on the germline V gene (reference sequence), the CDR1 and CDR2 sequences are LNHDA and SQIVND. Trimming takes 4 bases from V and 0 bases from J, and the germline ends sit 12 bases apart. Receptor libraries were prepared by the immunoSEQ multiplex PCR assay. TCRdb took over this immuneACCESS table, retaining in-frame rearrangements with V and J assigned. Such tables are incomplete; in checked studies, under half of the missing clones stem from an unresolved V gene, and the remainder is unexplained. The sample table records around 1,900 clones; roughly 80% of these occur just once. The ten largest clones capture under 15% of the sample.

This sequence uses TRBV19 and TRBJ1-2; a weak D assignment points to TRBD1 (5 bases agree). Specimen: tumor tissue. The receptor comes from an adult with diffuse large B cell lymphoma. The CDR3 region: CASSTRAHTNYGYTF. The nucleotide sequence is TGTGCCAGTAGTACCAGGGCCCATACTAACTATGGCTACACCTTC.